Listed here is a single TCR beta chain. The target antigen is unknown. One junction end does not reproduce the germline sequence, and a read error may be involved. CDR3 length equals 14 residues. Germline V gene sequence: CDR1 SEHNR, CDR2 FQNEAQ (reference sequence). Primers: 60 Vbeta forward and 13 Jbeta reverse. As processed by the authors: In a later analysis, the count reached approximately 80 million unique TCR beta chains, with approximately 10 million shared. Repertoires were generated with immunoSEQ multiplex PCR, while TCRdb's copy carries only in-frame clones and drops some. V and J calls and clone size follow that table, whereas D and trimming were derived from the DNA. The sample consists of around 150,000 clones, roughly 80% of them appearing once. This record comes from a study of cytomegalovirus exposure and HLA in healthy donors. Study as a whole: In a previous analysis, 110 million or so unique TCR beta sequences were found from 150 million to 200 million T cells.

Study findings and constraints: According to a later analysis, most TCR beta chains associated with CMV appeared HLA-restricted. There were about 160 TCR beta chains listed as cytomegalovirus-associated.

The gene calls are TRBV7-9 and TRBJ1-3; tentatively, D is TRBD1 (5 bases). The source is a man aged 18 to 30 in good health and CMV-seronegative. The sequenced sample consisted of PBMCs. CDR3 sequence reads: CASSPRVSGNIIYF. The CDR3 DNA reads as TGTGCCAGCAGCCCCAGGGTCTCTGGAAACATCATATATTTT.